This T cell receptor (beta chain) was found in a study of CD8 T cells in ankylosing spondylitis. Findings and limits, study-wide: Apparently characteristic of ankylosing spondylitis blood was a TCR beta motif (roughly eight highly homologous variants). As reported, disease-linked clones showed significant enrichment in matched ankylosing spondylitis synovial fluid. Clones that were linked to disease were CD8+ and were relatively rare in peripheral blood.

Ten or more counts support this clonotype. The antigen is undetermined. V gave up 4 bases and J gave up 0 bases, with 20 bases separating them. The V gene's germline CDR1 is SGHKS and CDR2 YYEKEE (reference sequence). This CDR3 region has 17 residues. Libraries of TCR beta came from quantitative 5'-RACE with molecular barcodes. TCRdb passed the 5' RACE reads through MiXCR, listing each CDR3 protein once. The data show fewer than 650,000 distinct CDR3 sequences, about an eighth seen once. Sample: blood, either unsorted or a sorted T cell fraction (not recorded which). The V gene is TRBV5-5, the J gene TRBJ2-7, with D maybe TRBD2 (6 bases). This TCR was recovered from a male donor with ankylosing spondylitis. The CDR3 region has the DNA TGTGCCAGCAGCCCCGCCCCATTTGACGGGAGCTCCTACGAGCAGTACGTC. Translating it yields CASSPAPFDGSSYEQYV.